This T cell receptor beta chain was captured by sequencing in a study of STAT5B mutations in CD4+ large granular lymphocyte leukemia. V shed 2 bases and J 4 bases; nucleotides not matched to a gene: 2. The CDR3 contains 13 residues. Germline assignment: CDR1 MNHEY and CDR2 SVGAGI. Healthy controls were blood donor buffy coats. Clones were sequenced by immunoSEQ multiplex PCR, and TCRdb holds only the in-frame ones, with some missing. Here the sample spans around 33,000 clones, roughly 81% being singletons. The TCR comes from a human donor in good health. The chain combines TRBV6-5 with TRBJ2-7, with 7 bases identical to TRBD2. Material for sequencing was CD4+ T cells from blood buffy coats. For the CDR3, the DNA is TGTGCCAGCAGTTACCCCGGGGGGTACGAGCAGTACTTC. This gives the protein CASSYPGGYEQYF.